This record covers a single T cell receptor beta chain. What it binds is not known. TCRdb redid the calling of the RACE reads with MiXCR, one entry per CDR3 protein. The data show around 74,000 distinct CDR3 sequences, with 32% seen just once and about 10% held by the top ten. This record belongs to a study of human T cells and chemical hapten exposure. Study as a whole: A 2 cm by 2 cm inner upper arm patch received 2% DPC for sensitization. Alopecia areata, totalis or universalis affected patients who were mostly female. TCR yields per sample varied mostly from small pooled library volume differences. Overall study findings and caveats: Positive correlation was observed between PT1 expanded TCR counts and patch test score.

V was trimmed by 5 bases and J by 0 bases, leaving 8 bases between them. The CDR3 has 13 residues. The germline V gene has CDR1 MDHEN and CDR2 SYDVKM. Time point indicated: patch test 1, 2 weeks after DPC sensitization. Documented treatment: therapeutic diphenylcyclopropenone sensitization with weekly scalp DPC. The V and J genes are TRBV28 and TRBJ2-7; unclear D gene. This specimen consisted of whole blood, obtained in connection with sensitization to the hapten diphenylcyclopropenone (DPC). This TCR was sampled from a man aged 35-49 years with alopecia areata. Some clones in this sample may be carry-over from other donors' samples. The CDR3 is CASSPPSSYEQYF. CDR3 in DNA: TGTGCCAGCAGTCCGCCGAGCTCCTACGAGCAGTACTTC.